Shown below are 22 T cell receptor beta chains from a single sample sequenced in a study of T-cell reconstitution after alpha-beta-depleted transplantation in children. Unique molecular identifiers tagged the TCRbeta library. TCRdb re-derived calls from the PCR reads in MiXCR, one entry per CDR3 protein. The data contain 700,000 to 950,000 distinct CDR3 sequences, roughly 15% of them singletons. The input for sequencing was PBMCs, mostly from graft donor cells, taken 360 days after TCRalphabeta/CD19-depleted stem cell transplant. These receptors were collected from a male patient under 18 who had a stem cell transplant for acute lymphoblastic leukemia, so the T cells may come from the graft donor.

The chain links TRBV5-1 to TRBJ1-5, with D unclear. The V end lost 5 bases, the J end lost 0 bases, and 9 bases lay between the germline ends. This CDR3 spans 14 amino acids. Germline assignment: CDR1 SGHRS and CDR2 YFSETQ. CDR3 protein: CASSPDYSNQPQHF. For the CDR3, the DNA is TGCGCCAGCAGTCCAGATTATAGCAATCAGCCCCAGCATTTT.

This clonotype was seen a few times. This chain uses TRBV4-1 with TRBJ1-1; 9 nucleotides match TRBD1. CDR3 length equals 17 residues. Germline trimming cut 0 bases from V and 8 bases from J; bases unmatched to any gene: 13. CDR1 is MGHRA and CDR2 is YSYEKL in the germline V gene. CDR3: CASSQDVALPGTGEAFF. The CDR3 DNA sequence: TGCGCCAGCAGCCAAGACGTGGCCTTACCCGGGACAGGGGAAGCTTTCTTT.

The sample holds a few counts of this clonotype. V gene TRBV30 combines with J gene TRBJ2-3, with 11 nucleotides matching TRBD2. The CDR3 is made up of 17 amino acids. CDR1 GTSNPN and CDR2 SVGIG come from the germline V gene (reference sequence). With 3 bases clipped from V and 8 bases from J, the junction kept 16 bases outside the gene matches. The CDR3 protein is CAWRRWAVGLAGPTQYF. The CDR3 DNA reads as TGTGCCTGGAGGCGGTGGGCAGTCGGACTAGCGGGCCCTACGCAGTATTTT.

This clonotype was counted at least ten times. This chain joins TRBV2 and TRBJ2-3; D gene uncertain. Germline CDR1 and CDR2: SNHLY and FYNNEI. This CDR3 comprises 12 residues. Trimming stripped 6 bases from V and 11 bases from J, with 15 bases between. The CDR3 coding sequence is TGTGCCAGCAGGACGCAACCCCTAGGGCAGTATTTT. Its translation: CASRTQPLGQYF. Using reference TRBV2 and TRBJ2-3 for the parts outside the CDR3, the full variable domain is EPEVTQTPSHQVTQMGQEVILRCVPISNHLYFYWYRQILGQKVEFLVSFYNNEISEKSEIFDDQFSVERPDGSNFTLKIRSTKLEDSAMYFCASRTQPLGQYFGPGTRLTVL.

This sequence joins TRBV18 and TRBJ2-3; TRBD1 matches 8 bases. This CDR3 has 14 amino acids. The V gene end was trimmed by 6 bases and the J gene end by 6 bases; junction bases not matched to a gene: 8. Per germline, CDR1 KGHSH and CDR2 LQKENI. As DNA, the CDR3 is TGTGCCAGCTCTCGACAGGGGACGGTTGATACGCAGTATTTT. Residues: CASSRQGTVDTQYF.

This clonotype was picked up a small number of times. The rearrangement links TRBV14 to TRBJ2-1, with TRBD2 as a possible D gene (5 bases). The CDR3 sequence is 17 residues long. The germline gives CDR1 SGHDN, CDR2 FVKESK. Trimming removed 0 bases at V and 8 bases at J, with 20 bases between. The CDR3 nucleotides read TGTGCCAGCAGCCAAGAGAGGGTCCTCGCGGTACCGCATGAGCAGTTCTTC. It yields the protein CASSQERVLAVPHEQFF.

The chain combines TRBV7-9 with TRBJ2-1, with TRBD1 matching over 9 bases. Germline V gives CDR1 SEHNR, CDR2 FQNEAQ (reference sequence). This CDR3 spans 18 amino acids. The V gene end was trimmed by 1 base and the J gene end by 4 bases; junction bases not matched to a gene: 11. For the CDR3, the DNA is TGTGCCAGCAGCTTAGTTCCTACAGGGGGCTCGTTTTACAATGAGCAGTTCTTC. It is translated as CASSLVPTGGSFYNEQFF.

The chain uses TRBV5-1 and TRBJ2-2; TRBD2 matches 14 bases. Trimming cost V 4 bases and J 6 bases; bases outside gene matches: 2. The CDR3 has 15 amino acids. Germline V gene lookup returns CDR1 SGHRS and CDR2 YFSETQ. The DNA of the CDR3 is TGCGCCAGCAGCCGGACTAGCGGGAGGCCCGGGGAGCTGTTTTTT. As protein: CASSRTSGRPGELFF.

The sample holds a few counts of this clonotype. The chain couples TRBV7-9 to TRBJ1-2; D uncertain. Germline values: CDR1 SEHNR, CDR2 FQNEAQ (reference sequence). Trimming took 5 bases from V and 0 from J, leaving 10 bases between them. This CDR3 comprises 14 residues. CDR3 coding DNA: TGTGCCAGCAGCCCCACGGATTCTAACTATGGCTACACCTTC. This translates into CASSPTDSNYGYTF.

This clonotype was counted a few times. The chain is built from TRBV6-5 and TRBJ2-1, with D possibly matching TRBD2 (6 bases). The CDR3 consists of 17 residues. In germline, CDR1 is MNHEY, CDR2 SVGAGI. V lost 6 bases, J lost 5 bases, and 23 bases lay in between. CDR3 nucleotide sequence: TGTGCCAGCAGGTGGGACTGGACTGCCAAGCGGGACAATGAGCAGTTCTTC. This gives the protein CASRWDWTAKRDNEQFF.

This clonotype was recorded a few times. The CDR3 DNA is TGTGCCAGCAGTTTCGGGTCGGTGAACACTGAAGCTTTCTTT. Amino acids: CASSFGSVNTEAFF. The chain employs TRBV27 and TRBJ1-1; no firm D call. Germline values: CDR1 MNHEY, CDR2 SMNVEV (reference sequence). CDR3 length equals 14 residues. V lost 3 bases to trimming and J lost 0 bases, with 8 bases between them.

This clonotype was detected only a few times. The CDR3 nucleotides read TGCGCCAGCAGTGAGTCGGAAGCGGGAGGACAGGATACGCAGTATTTT. This codes for CASSESEAGGQDTQYF. V gene TRBV10-1 combines with J gene TRBJ2-3; 9 nucleotides line up with TRBD2. CDR1 and CDR2 (germline): WNHNN, SYGVQD (reference sequence). Trimming took 0 bases from V and 6 from J; bases not matched to a gene: 7. The CDR3 runs 16 residues.

The chain carries TRBV28 and TRBJ1-5, with D tentatively TRBD1 (5 bases). CDR3 size: 14 residues. Deletions cut 7 bases from V and 1 base from J, with 11 bases between. CDR1 MDHEN and CDR2 SYDVKM come from the germline V gene. This chain's CDR3 is CASIHQGSNQPQHF. The CDR3 region has the DNA TGTGCCAGCATCCACCAGGGAAGCAATCAGCCCCAGCATTTT.

The V and J genes are TRBV11-2 and TRBJ2-5; D might be TRBD2 (6 bases). The CDR3 is 15 residues long. Per germline, CDR1 SGHAT and CDR2 FQNNGV. The V and J ends lost 6 bases and 4 bases respectively, with 18 bases between them. The CDR3 nucleotides are TGTGCCAGCAGGCCCGAAGTGGCGGGACCAGAGACCCAGTACTTC. Encoded protein: CASRPEVAGPETQYF.

The V and J genes are TRBV19 and TRBJ1-1; D ambiguous. The germline V and J ends were trimmed by 5 bases and 6 bases, with 16 bases remaining between them. The length of the CDR3 is 14 residues. Looked up from germline, CDR1 is LNHDA and CDR2 is SQIVND (reference sequence). CDR3 DNA sequence: TGTGCCAGTAGTCGCGGATTAAGTGGGGCTGAAGCTTTCTTT. It specifies CASSRGLSGAEAFF.

This clonotype was found a few times. The chain has TRBV7-7 and TRBJ2-1, with D perhaps TRBD1 (5 bases). The CDR3 has 13 amino acids. Trimming left V 3 bases short and J 8 bases short, with 11 bases between. The germline CDR1 and CDR2 sequences are SSHAT and FNYEAQ (reference sequence). The CDR3 reads CASSLVDTHEQFF. Written as DNA, the CDR3 is TGTGCCAGCAGCTTGGTGGACACGCATGAGCAGTTCTTC.

This clonotype was counted a few times. The chain couples TRBV5-6 to TRBJ2-5; D is uncertain. The CDR3 contains 14 residues. Between the trimmed V and J ends, which lost 0 bases and 7 bases, there was a span of 13 bases. Germline V CDR1 and CDR2: SGHDT, YYEEEE. The CDR3 DNA follows: TGTGCCAGCAGCTTGGCGGGCTCCAGATGGACCCAGTACTTC. This translates into CASSLAGSRWTQYF.

This chain links TRBV5-1 with TRBJ2-7, with 8 bases matching TRBD2. Germline loops: CDR1 SGHRS, CDR2 YFSETQ. J lost 4 bases, V lost 4 bases, and 7 bases had no gene match. The CDR3 runs 14 residues. In nucleotides, the CDR3 is TGCGCCAGCAGCCTCCCGACTAGCGCATACGAGCAGTACTTC. Translated: CASSLPTSAYEQYF.

The chain carries TRBV5-1 and TRBJ2-1, with 8 bases fitting TRBD2. This CDR3 comprises 14 residues. V dropped 6 bases and J dropped 7; count of bases not matched to a gene: 9. The V gene's germline CDR1 is SGHRS and CDR2 YFSETQ. CDR3 DNA: TGCGCCAGCACCAGGGGACTAGAGTTAAATGAGCAGTTCTTC. Its protein product is CASTRGLELNEQFF.

This clonotype was observed a handful of times. This rearrangement joins TRBV5-8 to TRBJ1-5; tentatively, D is TRBD1 (5 bases). The V end lost 0 bases, the J end lost 4 bases, and 11 bases lay between the germline ends. Per the germline V gene, CDR1 is SGHTS and CDR2 is YDEGEE. The CDR3 has 15 residues. Written as DNA, the CDR3 is TGTGCCAGCAGCTTGGGGGGGAGTTGGAATCAGCCCCAGCATTTT. Amino acids: CASSLGGSWNQPQHF.

The chain combines TRBV5-6 with TRBJ2-7; D gene uncertain. Between the trimmed V and J ends, which lost 7 bases and 6 bases, there was a span of 20 bases. The CDR3 totals 14 residues. The V gene's germline CDR1 is SGHDT and CDR2 YYEEEE. CDR3 protein: CASLNGQRSIEQYF. The CDR3 region has the DNA TGTGCCAGCCTCAATGGGCAGAGGAGTATCGAGCAGTACTTC.

As for this clonotype: At one end the junction does not follow the germline gene, possibly because of a read error. The chain is built from TRBV5-1 and TRBJ2-3; D is uncertain. This CDR3 is 12 amino acids long. Germline V CDR1 and CDR2: SGHRS, YFSETQ. CDR3: CASSLPTDAQYF. In DNA, the CDR3 is TGCGCCAGCAGCTTGCCCACAGATGCGCAGTATTTT.